A single sample is the source of the 7 T cell receptor beta chains below, sequenced in a study of blood T cell repertoires in COVID-19. Profiled with immunoSEQ multiplex PCR; TCRdb holds only in-frame clones, not every one. The sample has 350,000 to 550,000 clones, roughly 87% seen once. Sequenced: PBMCs or T cells enriched from blood (not recorded which). The receptors derive from a woman under 30 with acute COVID-19.

This chain links TRBV5-1 with TRBJ2-2; D not certain. Germline lookup yields CDR1 SGHRS and CDR2 YFSETQ. Trimming took 0 bases from V and 0 from J, leaving 6 bases between them. The CDR3 has 15 residues. The CDR3 reads CASSLGPTNTGELFF. The CDR3 DNA reads as TGCGCCAGCAGCTTGGGGCCAACGAACACCGGGGAGCTGTTTTTT.

This clone appeared a few times. V is TRBV3-1 (or the pseudogene TRBV3-2) and J is TRBJ1-6; no definite D call. Trimming removed 0 bases from V and 5 bases from J, with 11 bases in between. CDR3 size: 16 residues. The V gene's germline CDR1 is LGHDT and CDR2 YNNKEL (reference sequence). CDR3: CASSQEDYRNNSPLHF. For the CDR3, the DNA is TGTGCCAGCAGCCAAGAGGATTACAGAAATAATTCACCCCTCCACTTT.

A single count supports this clone. The J gene is TRBJ1-1, the V gene TRBV7-9, with unresolved D. Germline lookup yields CDR1 SEHNR and CDR2 FQNEAQ (reference sequence). Between the trimmed V and J ends, which lost 4 bases and 7 bases, there was a span of 10 bases. The CDR3 covers 12 residues. The CDR3 nucleotides are TGTGCCAGCAGCTCTAATCCCATTGAAGCTTTCTTT. As protein: CASSSNPIEAFF.

The chain has TRBV30 and TRBJ2-2; 10 bases fit TRBD2. Germline loops: CDR1 GTSNPN, CDR2 SVGIG (reference sequence). The CDR3 is made up of 16 amino acids. J was trimmed by 5 bases and V by 3 bases; bases with no gene match: 9. The CDR3 bases are TGTGCCTGGAGATTTGTAGCGGGAGGCCTTACCGGGGAGCTGTTTTTT. It encodes CAWRFVAGGLTGELFF.

The chain links TRBV6-5 to TRBJ2-7, with 8 bases matching TRBD1. V was pared by 8 bases and J by 7 bases, with 10 bases of the junction left unmatched. The germline V gene has CDR1 MNHEY and CDR2 SVGAGI. The CDR3 covers 13 residues. The CDR3 here is CASARQGTGEQYF. Here the CDR3 DNA reads TGTGCCAGCGCCCGACAGGGGACGGGGGAGCAGTACTTC.

The rearrangement uses TRBV14 and TRBJ1-2; TRBD1 matches 7 bases. Germline V lookup: CDR1 SGHDN, CDR2 FVKESK. V trimming: 0 bases; J trimming: 6 bases; junction bases outside the gene matches: 10. This CDR3 is built from 16 residues. Here the CDR3 DNA reads TGTGCCAGCAGCCAAGACGAGGGACAGCAGAAGGATGGCTACACCTTC. Encoded protein: CASSQDEGQQKDGYTF.

The chain uses TRBV30 and TRBJ1-2, with D uncertain. Looked up from germline, CDR1 is GTSNPN and CDR2 is SVGIG (reference sequence). The CDR3 spans 14 residues. Trimming stripped 2 bases from V and 5 bases from J, with 15 bases between. Here the CDR3 DNA reads TGTGCCTGGAGTCCGCCACCCCCCACTTATGGCTACACCTTC. This gives the protein CAWSPPPPTYGYTF.